What follows describes a single T cell receptor (beta chain). These data come from a study of blood T cell repertoires in COVID-19. Overall study: Both acute and convalescent COVID-19 samples were obtained from the United States, Italy and Spain. The cDNA or gDNA used as material had been derived from T cells, B-cell-depleted T cells, or PBMCs.

Original methodology: Reference gene primer amplification gave estimated nucleated cell counts. The data were produced by immunoSEQ multiplex PCR, yet TCRdb's version contains in-frame clones alone and is incomplete. V and J calls and clone size are as listed in that table; D and trimming were resolved from the DNA. The table has just under 350,000 clones, about 83% seen once. Sequencing input: peripheral blood. The sequence was obtained from a man aged 30 to 39 with active or convalescent COVID-19.

DNA for the CDR3: TGTGCCAGCAGTTACCAAAGGACAGCATTTAGCACAGATACGCAGTATTTT. It specifies CASSYQRTAFSTDTQYF. The chain employs TRBV6-2 or TRBV6-3 and TRBJ2-3; TRBD1 might be the D (6 bases). CDR3 length equals 17 residues. The V and J ends lost 2 bases and 0 bases respectively, with 15 bases between them. Germline CDR1 is MNHEY and CDR2 is SVGEGT.